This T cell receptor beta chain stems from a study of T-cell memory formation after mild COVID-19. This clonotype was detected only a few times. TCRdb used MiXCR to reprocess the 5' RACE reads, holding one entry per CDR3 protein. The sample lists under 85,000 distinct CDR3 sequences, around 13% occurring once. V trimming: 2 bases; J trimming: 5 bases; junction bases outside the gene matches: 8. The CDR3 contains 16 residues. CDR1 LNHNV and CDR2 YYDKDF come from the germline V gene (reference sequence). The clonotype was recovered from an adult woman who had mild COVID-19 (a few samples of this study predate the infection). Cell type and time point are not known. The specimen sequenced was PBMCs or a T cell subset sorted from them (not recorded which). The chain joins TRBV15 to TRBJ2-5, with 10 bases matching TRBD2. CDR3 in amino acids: CATSRQSGGAQETQYF. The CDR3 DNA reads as TGTGCCACCAGCAGACAAAGCGGGGGGGCCCAGGAGACCCAGTACTTC.